Here is one TCR beta chain with its context. Its antigen is not identified. This entry comes from a study of cytomegalovirus exposure and HLA in healthy donors. Overall study findings and caveats: Published work reported that the classifier diagnosed cytomegalovirus status with high specificity and sensitivity. A further, later analysis showed that HLA-associated TCR beta chains (compared with equally common others) were more clonally expanded. Presence/absence analyses assumed roughly uniform sequencing depth across donors, which may not hold.

With 60 Vbeta and 13 Jbeta primers, the PCR was carried out. Sequencing was performed with immunoSEQ multiplex PCR; in TCRdb, only in-frame clones are kept and a portion is missing. The sample totals tens of thousands of clones. The sample consisted of PBMCs. The receptor was derived from a young man in good health and CMV-seronegative.

The CDR3 coding sequence is TGTGCCAGCAGCTTAGCGTTGGCTGGGCTTCACTATGGCTACACCTTC. Translating it yields CASSLALAGLHYGYTF. This chain connects TRBV7-9 to TRBJ1-2; no firm D call. Germline CDR1 and CDR2: SEHNR and FQNEAQ (reference sequence). Deletions cut 0 bases from V and 3 bases from J, with 14 bases between. This CDR3 has 16 amino acids.